This is a list of T cell receptor beta chains from one sample in a study of early stage breast cancer tumors. Sequencing was performed with immunoSEQ multiplex PCR; in TCRdb, only in-frame clones are kept and a portion is missing. The table lists nearly 70,000 clones, around 80% of them singletons. Sequencing was performed on blood. The receptors shown here come from a person aged 40 to 49 with breast cancer. The CDR3 runs from the conserved cysteine through the conserved F or W. The order of the fields is CDR3 DNA, CDR3 protein, D gene, V gene, clone size, J gene. The D gene is left open where the match is weak. Size is stated for part of the rows, as once, few or many counts, or as a class when the clone is expanded.

CDR3 DNA: TGTGCCAGCAGCCCCCGAGGACGGATGAACACCGGGGAGCTGTTTTTT; CDR3 protein: CASSPRGRMNTGELFF; D gene: -; V gene: TRBV11-3; clone size: -; J gene: TRBJ2-2
CDR3 DNA: TGCAGTGCTGAACAAAACACTGAAGCTTTCTTT; CDR3 protein: CSAEQNTEAFF; D gene: -; V gene: TRBV20-1; clone size: few; J gene: TRBJ1-1
CDR3 DNA: TGCGCCAGCAGCTTGTCGGACTTCAATGAAAAACTGTTTTTT; CDR3 protein: CASSLSDFNEKLFF; D gene: -; V gene: TRBV5-1; clone size: -; J gene: TRBJ1-4
CDR3 DNA: TGTGCCAGCAGCTCCCGGGAGAGCCCGGGACTAGCGGGAAAGCAGTATTTT; CDR3 protein: CASSSRESPGLAGKQYF; D gene: TRBD2; V gene: TRBV9; clone size: -; J gene: TRBJ2-3
CDR3 DNA: TGTGCCAGCAGTTCGGCAGGGATTTCGTTAGAGACCCAGTACTTC; CDR3 protein: CASSSAGISLETQYF; D gene: -; V gene: TRBV28; clone size: -; J gene: TRBJ2-5
CDR3 DNA: TGTGCCAGCAGCCAGCGGCTGGACAGCAGAGATACGCAGTATTTT; CDR3 protein: CASSQRLDSRDTQYF; D gene: -; V gene: TRBV14; clone size: -; J gene: TRBJ2-3
CDR3 DNA: TGTGCCTGGAGTGTAAGGGGGAACACTGAAGCTTTCTTT; CDR3 protein: CAWSVRGNTEAFF; D gene: -; V gene: TRBV30; clone size: few; J gene: TRBJ1-1
CDR3 DNA: TGTGCCAGCCTAGCGGGAGATACGCAGTATTTT; CDR3 protein: CASLAGDTQYF; D gene: TRBD2; V gene: TRBV6-1; clone size: -; J gene: TRBJ2-3
CDR3 DNA: TGTGCCAGCAGCCTTGGGGGGGGCTCACCGTATCAGCCCCAGCATTTT; CDR3 protein: CASSLGGGSPYQPQHF; D gene: -; V gene: TRBV7-8; clone size: -; J gene: TRBJ1-5
CDR3 DNA: TGCGCCAGCAGCTTGGATCACCGGAGGTATGAGCAGTTCTTC; CDR3 protein: CASSLDHRRYEQFF; D gene: -; V gene: TRBV5-1; clone size: -; J gene: TRBJ2-1
CDR3 DNA: TGTGCCAGCAGCTTCGGTCAGAATCCAAGAAACGAGCAGTACTTC; CDR3 protein: CASSFGQNPRNEQYF; D gene: -; V gene: TRBV7-9; clone size: once; J gene: TRBJ2-7
CDR3 DNA: TGTGCCAGCAGCTTGCGGACTTTAGAAGGCTACACCTTC; CDR3 protein: CASSLRTLEGYTF; D gene: -; V gene: TRBV5-5; clone size: -; J gene: TRBJ1-2
CDR3 DNA: TGTGCCAGTAGTATCCCGGGGGGGACAATGACCTACAATGAGCAGTTCTTC; CDR3 protein: CASSIPGGTMTYNEQFF; D gene: TRBD2; V gene: TRBV19; clone size: -; J gene: TRBJ2-1
CDR3 DNA: TGTGCCAGTAGCCAAGAGCGTGGGACTGAAGCTTTCTTT; CDR3 protein: CASSQERGTEAFF; D gene: -; V gene: TRBV19; clone size: once; J gene: TRBJ1-1
CDR3 DNA: TGTGCCAGCAGTGGTAAATACGAGCAGTACTTC; CDR3 protein: CASSGKYEQYF; D gene: -; V gene: TRBV2; clone size: few; J gene: TRBJ2-7
CDR3 DNA: TGTGCCAGCAGCGTAGGAAATCCTAGGGGGGCAGATACGCAGTATTTT; CDR3 protein: CASSVGNPRGADTQYF; D gene: -; V gene: TRBV9; clone size: -; J gene: TRBJ2-3
CDR3 DNA: TGTGCCAGCAGTTCCCCGGGACAGGGGGCGTACGAGCAGTACTTC; CDR3 protein: CASSSPGQGAYEQYF; D gene: TRBD1; V gene: TRBV28; clone size: -; J gene: TRBJ2-7
CDR3 DNA: TGCAGCGTTCGGGACCCTATTGTTTATGGCTACACCTTC; CDR3 protein: CSVRDPIVYGYTF; D gene: -; V gene: TRBV29-1; clone size: -; J gene: TRBJ1-2
CDR3 DNA: TGTGCCAGCAGCCAAGATGGTACAGGGTACCAAGAGACCCAGTACTTC; CDR3 protein: CASSQDGTGYQETQYF; D gene: -; V gene: TRBV4-2; clone size: -; J gene: TRBJ2-5
CDR3 DNA: TGCAGCGTTACGTATCCCGGGACTAGCGCCGGGGAGCTGTTTTTT; CDR3 protein: CSVTYPGTSAGELFF; D gene: TRBD2; V gene: TRBV29-1; clone size: -; J gene: TRBJ2-2
CDR3 DNA: TGTGCCAGCTCACCAGCGGGTACTAATGAAAAACTGTTTTTT; CDR3 protein: CASSPAGTNEKLFF; D gene: -; V gene: TRBV18; clone size: -; J gene: TRBJ1-4
CDR3 DNA: TGTGCCAGTAGTCAAGCGTCTACAACAGGGCCTTGGGGCTACACCTTC; CDR3 protein: CASSQASTTGPWGYTF; D gene: -; V gene: TRBV19; clone size: -; J gene: TRBJ1-2
CDR3 DNA: TGTGCCTGGAGTGAACTAGCGCCCGGGGAGCTGTTTTTT; CDR3 protein: CAWSELAPGELFF; D gene: TRBD2; V gene: TRBV30; clone size: -; J gene: TRBJ2-2
CDR3 DNA: TGTGCCAGCTCACTAGTGAACACTGAAGCTTTCTTT; CDR3 protein: CASSLVNTEAFF; D gene: -; V gene: TRBV18; clone size: -; J gene: TRBJ1-1
CDR3 DNA: TGTGCCAGCAGCTTGTCGGGGTTTGAGACCCAGTACTTC; CDR3 protein: CASSLSGFETQYF; D gene: -; V gene: TRBV7-9; clone size: -; J gene: TRBJ2-5
CDR3 DNA: TGCAGCGTTGATCCTAGACTAATGAACACTGAAGCTTTCTTT; CDR3 protein: CSVDPRLMNTEAFF; D gene: -; V gene: TRBV29-1; clone size: few; J gene: TRBJ1-1
CDR3 DNA: TGTGCCAGCAGGCGGACAGTGAACACTGAAGCTTTCTTT; CDR3 protein: CASRRTVNTEAFF; D gene: -; V gene: TRBV6-4; clone size: -; J gene: TRBJ1-1
CDR3 DNA: TGTGCCAGCCATGGCGGGACCGAGCAGTTCTTC; CDR3 protein: CASHGGTEQFF; D gene: -; V gene: TRBV27; clone size: -; J gene: TRBJ2-1
CDR3 DNA: TGTGCCAGTAGCAACTACCTGGGGGCCTTGGGCACCGGGGAGCTGTTTTTT; CDR3 protein: CASSNYLGALGTGELFF; D gene: -; V gene: TRBV19; clone size: -; J gene: TRBJ2-2
CDR3 DNA: TGTGCCAGCAACCTCCTGGGGGGGGCCGGGGAGACCCAGTACTTC; CDR3 protein: CASNLLGGAGETQYF; D gene: -; V gene: TRBV7-8; clone size: -; J gene: TRBJ2-5
CDR3 DNA: TGTGCCAGCAGCTTAAGAGCGGGAGGTTCCTACGAGCAGTACTTC; CDR3 protein: CASSLRAGGSYEQYF; D gene: TRBD2; V gene: TRBV7-8; clone size: -; J gene: TRBJ2-7
CDR3 DNA: TGTGCCAGCAGTTTCCTTGGACAGGGGGAAACTGAAGCTTTCTTT; CDR3 protein: CASSFLGQGETEAFF; D gene: TRBD1; V gene: TRBV27; clone size: -; J gene: TRBJ1-1
CDR3 DNA: TGTGCCAGCAGTGGGCCCCTCGCGGCGGGCTCCTACAATGAGCAGTTCTTC; CDR3 protein: CASSGPLAAGSYNEQFF; D gene: -; V gene: TRBV2; clone size: -; J gene: TRBJ2-1
CDR3 DNA: TGTGCCAGCAGCTGGGACAGGGGACGAGAGACCCAGTACTTC; CDR3 protein: CASSWDRGRETQYF; D gene: TRBD1; V gene: TRBV5-4; clone size: -; J gene: TRBJ2-5
CDR3 DNA: TGCGCCAGCAGCTTGGCTCAGGGGGCGGTCGGGGAGCTGTTTTTT; CDR3 protein: CASSLAQGAVGELFF; D gene: TRBD1; V gene: TRBV5-1; clone size: -; J gene: TRBJ2-2
CDR3 DNA: TGCGCCAGCAGTGGGACAGGGAGCTCCTACAATGAGCAGTTCTTC; CDR3 protein: CASSGTGSSYNEQFF; D gene: TRBD1; V gene: TRBV5-1; clone size: -; J gene: TRBJ2-1
CDR3 DNA: TGTGCCAGCAGGATAGACAGGGAGGACGAGCAGTACTTC; CDR3 protein: CASRIDREDEQYF; D gene: -; V gene: TRBV6-6; clone size: -; J gene: TRBJ2-7
CDR3 DNA: TGTGCCAGCAGCGCCCTGGGACAGGGTTCCAACGAGCAGTACTTC; CDR3 protein: CASSALGQGSNEQYF; D gene: TRBD1; V gene: TRBV5-6; clone size: -; J gene: TRBJ2-7
CDR3 DNA: TGTGCCATCAGTGAGTCGACCCCCACAGATACGCAGTATTTT; CDR3 protein: CAISESTPTDTQYF; D gene: -; V gene: TRBV10-3; clone size: -; J gene: TRBJ2-3
CDR3 DNA: TGTGCCAGCAGTTTAGGTCAGACATCCTACGAGCAGTACTTC; CDR3 protein: CASSLGQTSYEQYF; D gene: -; V gene: TRBV27; clone size: -; J gene: TRBJ2-7
CDR3 DNA: TGTGCCAGCAGCTTAGTGATGGAGTGGGAGCTGTTTTTT; CDR3 protein: CASSLVMEWELFF; D gene: -; V gene: TRBV7-9; clone size: -; J gene: TRBJ2-2